This entry describes one TCR beta chain. The sample comes from a study of blood T cell repertoires in COVID-19. The wider study: Acute and convalescent COVID-19 samples came from the United States, Italy and Spain. T cells, B-cell-depleted T cells, or PBMCs provided the cDNA or gDNA that served as material.

Authors' processing steps: By means of reference gene primer amplification, nucleated cell counts were estimated. Clones were sequenced by immunoSEQ multiplex PCR, and TCRdb holds only the in-frame ones, with some missing. V and J calls and clone size are copied from that table; D and trimming were computed from the DNA. The data show about 180,000 clones, with approximately 80% seen just once and roughly 1.4% held by the top ten. CDR3 length: 11 residues. Deletions cut 3 bases from V and 5 bases from J, with 6 bases between. Germline V lookup: CDR1 SGDLS, CDR2 YYNGEE. The receptor's source is a human donor in a cohort sampled during active COVID-19. The sequenced sample consisted of peripheral blood. The V gene is TRBV9, the J gene TRBJ2-7; no clear D gene. The CDR3 DNA reads TGTGCCAGCAGCGCAACGGACGAGCAGTACTTC. It specifies CASSATDEQYF. Together with reference TRBV9 and TRBJ2-7, the CDR3 gives the full variable domain: DSGVTQTPKHLITATGQRVTLRCSPRSGDLSVYWYQQSLDQGLQFLIQYYNGEERAKGNILERFSAQQFPDLHSELNLSSLELGDSALYFCASSATDEQYFGPGTRLTVT.